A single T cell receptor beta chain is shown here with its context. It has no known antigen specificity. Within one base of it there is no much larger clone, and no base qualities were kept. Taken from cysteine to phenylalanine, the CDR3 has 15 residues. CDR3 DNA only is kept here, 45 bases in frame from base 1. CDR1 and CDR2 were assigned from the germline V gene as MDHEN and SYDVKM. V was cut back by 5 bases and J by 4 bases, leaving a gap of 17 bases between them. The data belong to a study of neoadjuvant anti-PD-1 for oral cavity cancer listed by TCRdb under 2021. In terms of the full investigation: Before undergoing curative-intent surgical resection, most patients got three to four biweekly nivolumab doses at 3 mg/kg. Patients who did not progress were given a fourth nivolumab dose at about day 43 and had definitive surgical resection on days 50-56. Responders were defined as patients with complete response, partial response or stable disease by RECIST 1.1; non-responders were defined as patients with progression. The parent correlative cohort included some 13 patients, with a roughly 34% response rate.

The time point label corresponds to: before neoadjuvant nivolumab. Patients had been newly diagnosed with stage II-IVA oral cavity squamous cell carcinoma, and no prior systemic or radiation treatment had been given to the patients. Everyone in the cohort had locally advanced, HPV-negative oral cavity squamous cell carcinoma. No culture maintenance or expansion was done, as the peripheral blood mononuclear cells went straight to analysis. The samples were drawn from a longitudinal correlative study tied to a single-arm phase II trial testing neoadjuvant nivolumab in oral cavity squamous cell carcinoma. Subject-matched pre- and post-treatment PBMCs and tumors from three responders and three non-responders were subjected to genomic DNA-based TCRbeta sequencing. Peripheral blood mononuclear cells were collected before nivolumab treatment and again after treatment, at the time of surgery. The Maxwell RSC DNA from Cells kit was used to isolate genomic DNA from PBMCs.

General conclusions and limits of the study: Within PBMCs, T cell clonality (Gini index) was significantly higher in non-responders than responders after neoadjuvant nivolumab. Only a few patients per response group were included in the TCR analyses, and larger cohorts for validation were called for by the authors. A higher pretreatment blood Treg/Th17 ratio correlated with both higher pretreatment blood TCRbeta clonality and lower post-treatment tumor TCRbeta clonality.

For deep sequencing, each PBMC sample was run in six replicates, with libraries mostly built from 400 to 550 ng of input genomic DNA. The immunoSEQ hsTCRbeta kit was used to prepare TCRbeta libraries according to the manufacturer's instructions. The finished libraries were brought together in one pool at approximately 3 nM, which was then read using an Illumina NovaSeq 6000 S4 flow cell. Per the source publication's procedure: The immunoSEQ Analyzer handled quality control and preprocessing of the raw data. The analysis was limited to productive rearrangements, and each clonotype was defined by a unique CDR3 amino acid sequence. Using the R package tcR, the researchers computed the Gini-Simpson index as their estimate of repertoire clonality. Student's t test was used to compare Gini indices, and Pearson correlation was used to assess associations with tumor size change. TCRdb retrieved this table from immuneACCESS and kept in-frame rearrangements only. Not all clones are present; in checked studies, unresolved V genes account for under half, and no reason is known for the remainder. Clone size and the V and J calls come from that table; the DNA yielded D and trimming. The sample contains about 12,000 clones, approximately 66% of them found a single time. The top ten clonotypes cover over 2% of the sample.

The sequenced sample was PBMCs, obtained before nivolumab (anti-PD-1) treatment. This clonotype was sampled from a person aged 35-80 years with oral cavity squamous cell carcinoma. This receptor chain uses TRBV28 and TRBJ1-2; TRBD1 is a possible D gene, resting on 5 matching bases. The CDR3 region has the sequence CASSPSPDRSYGYTF. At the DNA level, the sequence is TGTGCCAGCAGTCCGTCCCCCGACAGATCCTATGGCTACACCTTC.